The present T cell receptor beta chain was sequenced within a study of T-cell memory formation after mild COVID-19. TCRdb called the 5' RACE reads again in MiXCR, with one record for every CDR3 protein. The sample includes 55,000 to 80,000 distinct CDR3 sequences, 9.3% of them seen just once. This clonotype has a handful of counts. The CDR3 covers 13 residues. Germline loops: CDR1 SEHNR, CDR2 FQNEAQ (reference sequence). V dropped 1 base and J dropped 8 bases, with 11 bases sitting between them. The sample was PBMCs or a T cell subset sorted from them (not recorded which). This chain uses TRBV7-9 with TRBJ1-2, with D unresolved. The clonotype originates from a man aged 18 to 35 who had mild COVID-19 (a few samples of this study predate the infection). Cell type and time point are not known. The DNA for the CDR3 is TGTGCCAGCAGCTTAGTGTCAGGATGGGGCTACACCTTC. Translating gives CASSLVSGWGYTF. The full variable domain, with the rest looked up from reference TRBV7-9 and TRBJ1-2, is DTGVSQNPRHKITKRGQNVTFRCDPISEHNRLYWYRQTLGQGPEFLTYFQNEAQLEKSRLLSDRFSAERPKGSFSTLEIQRTEQGDSAMYLCASSLVSGWGYTFGSGTRLTVV.